One sample yielded the 3 T cell receptor beta chains listed below, sequenced in a study of shared clonotypes between healthy human individuals (TCRdb year 2020). Preparation of the library involved the immunoSEQ multiplex PCR assay. The table comes from immuneACCESS by way of TCRdb, which keeps in-frame sequences with V and J called. Part of the clones is missing from these tables; in studies checked, under half for an unresolved V gene and the rest for unknown reasons. The sample records approximately 2,000,000 clones, 85% to 95% of which are singletons. The ten largest clones represent approximately 0.41% of the sample. Sequencing was carried out using naive CD4+ T cells from PBMCs. The label giving this sample's cell subset or site can be read as: CD45RA+ positively selected. Source of these receptors: a man aged 18 to 29 in good health. Some clones in this sample may be carry-over from other donors' samples.

J is TRBJ2-7 and V is TRBV6-6; D is ambiguous. CDR1 and CDR2 (germline): MNHNY, SVGAGI (reference sequence). The CDR3 totals 14 residues. V dropped 8 bases and J dropped 0 bases, with 14 bases sitting between them. CDR3 sequence reads: CASERTSRSYEQYF. The DNA of the CDR3 is TGTGCCAGCGAGAGAACTTCACGCTCCTACGAGCAGTACTTC.

This chain uses TRBV11-3 with TRBJ2-3; 9 bases align to TRBD2. The CDR3 is 17 residues long. V was pared by 5 bases and J by 0 bases, with 9 bases of the junction left unmatched. Germline V gene sequence: CDR1 SGHNT, CDR2 YENEEA. CDR3 protein: CASSPGRTSESTDTQYF. DNA for the CDR3: TGTGCCAGCAGCCCAGGGAGGACTAGCGAGAGCACAGATACGCAGTATTTT.

The chain combines TRBV5-1 with TRBJ2-2; 8 bases are shared with TRBD2. Per the germline V gene, CDR1 is SGHRS and CDR2 is YFSETQ. Trimming at V came to 4 bases and at J to 6 bases, leaving 8 bases not matched to a gene. The CDR3 is 15 residues long. The CDR3 loop reads CASSSGTSGAGELFF. DNA of the CDR3: TGCGCCAGCAGCAGCGGGACTAGTGGCGCCGGGGAGCTGTTTTTT.